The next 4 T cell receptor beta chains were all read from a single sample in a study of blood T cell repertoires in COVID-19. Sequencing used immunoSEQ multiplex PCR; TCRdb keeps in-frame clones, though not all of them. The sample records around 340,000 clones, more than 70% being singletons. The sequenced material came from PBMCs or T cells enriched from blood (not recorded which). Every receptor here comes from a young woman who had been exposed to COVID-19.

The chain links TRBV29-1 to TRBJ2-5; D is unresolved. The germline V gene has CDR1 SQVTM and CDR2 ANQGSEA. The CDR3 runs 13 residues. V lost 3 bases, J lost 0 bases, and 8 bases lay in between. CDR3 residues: CSVDQKNQETQYF. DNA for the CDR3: TGCAGCGTTGATCAAAAAAACCAAGAGACCCAGTACTTC.

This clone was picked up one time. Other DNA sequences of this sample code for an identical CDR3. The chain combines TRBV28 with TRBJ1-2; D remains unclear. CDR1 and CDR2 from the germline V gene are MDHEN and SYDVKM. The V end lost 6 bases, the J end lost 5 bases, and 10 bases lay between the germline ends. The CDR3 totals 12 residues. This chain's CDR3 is CASSTTGYGYTF. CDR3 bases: TGTGCCAGCAGCACGACGGGGTATGGCTACACCTTC.

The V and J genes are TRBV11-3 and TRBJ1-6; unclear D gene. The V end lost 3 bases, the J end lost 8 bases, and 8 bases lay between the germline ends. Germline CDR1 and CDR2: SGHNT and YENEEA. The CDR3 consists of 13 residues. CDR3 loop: CASSFNRDSPLHF. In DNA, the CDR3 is TGTGCCAGCAGCTTCAACCGGGATTCACCCCTCCACTTT.

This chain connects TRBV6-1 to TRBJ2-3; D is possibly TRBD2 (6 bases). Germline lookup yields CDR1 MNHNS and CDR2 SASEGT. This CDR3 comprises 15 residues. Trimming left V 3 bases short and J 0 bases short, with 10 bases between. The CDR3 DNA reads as TGTGCCAGCAGTGAGCGGGAACGGAGCACAGATACGCAGTATTTT. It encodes CASSERERSTDTQYF.